Each of the 4 T cell receptor beta chains below was sequenced from the same sample in a study of low-dose radiotherapy and immunotherapy resistance in tumors (dated by TCRdb to between 2021 and 2022). Superscript III and a set of TRAV- and TRBV-specific primers were used to synthesize first-strand cDNA, so that both TCRalpha and TCRbeta chains were covered. TCRs were amplified with Phusion for 20 to 25 PCR cycles, with a constant-region primer paired with the adapter attached to the V primers. Using fastp at Q25 and MiXCR, TCRdb reprocessed the public reads and kept productive beta chains. Identical CDR3 proteins give one entry, which carries the most common genes and DNA. Across this sample there are about 7,900 distinct CDR3 sequences, with about 61% seen only once. More than 8.5% of the sample belongs to the ten largest clones. The source of these receptors is a human donor with advanced metastatic prostate, ovarian, gallbladder or colorectal cancer (not recorded which). This table probably holds off-target reads from a library built for another chain.

This clonotype appeared a single time. J is TRBJ1-5 and V is TRBV7-2; D gene unclear. Trimming shortened V by 1 base and J by 4 bases, and 5 bases separated the two germline ends. This CDR3 is 13 amino acids long. From germline, CDR1 is SGHTA and CDR2 FQGNSA. The CDR3 DNA sequence: TGTGCCAGCAGCTTAGAGCAGAATCAGCCCCAGCATTTT. Its translation: CASSLEQNQPQHF. The variable domain in full, with the rest retrieved from reference TRBV7-2 and TRBJ1-5, is GAGVSQSPSNKVTEKGKDVELRCDPISGHTALYWYRQSLGQGLEFLIYFQGNSAPDKSGLPSDRFSAERTGGSVSTLTIQRTQQEDSAVYLCASSLEQNQPQHFGDGTRLSIL.

This clonotype was seen a few times. This chain connects TRBV5-1 to TRBJ2-7, with D perhaps matching TRBD2 (5 bases). Trimming took off 9 bases at V and 7 bases at J, with 23 bases between the two ends. Germline V gene lookup returns CDR1 SGHRS and CDR2 YFSETQ. CDR3 length: 14 amino acids. The CDR3 DNA sequence: TGCGCCACCGCCGGCGAGCCCGCGTCGGGAGAGCAGTACTTC. It is translated as CATAGEPASGEQYF.

The chain carries TRBV7-6 and TRBJ1-2, with D possibly being TRBD1 (5 bases). Trimming took off 2 bases at V and 3 bases at J, with 10 bases between the two ends. This CDR3 spans 14 amino acids. In germline, CDR1 is SGHVS, CDR2 FNYEAQ. As DNA, the CDR3 is TGTGCCAGCAGCTTACGGGGCGGCGACTATGGCTACACCTTC. Translated: CASSLRGGDYGYTF. Full variable domain (outside the CDR3, taken from reference TRBV7-6 and TRBJ1-2): GAGVSQSPRYKVTKRGQDVALRCDPISGHVSLYWYRQALGQGPEFLTYFNYEAQQDKSGLPNDRFSAERPEGSISTLTIQRTEQRDSAMYRCASSLRGGDYGYTFGSGTRLTVV.

This chain uses TRBV18 with TRBJ1-6; D gene unclear. The CDR3 has 13 amino acids. Germline CDR1 KGHSH, CDR2 LQKENI. V was pared by 1 base and J by 8 bases, with 6 bases between. The CDR3 coding sequence is TGTGCCAGCTCACCACAGGAGGATTCACCCCTCCACTTT. It specifies CASSPQEDSPLHF.